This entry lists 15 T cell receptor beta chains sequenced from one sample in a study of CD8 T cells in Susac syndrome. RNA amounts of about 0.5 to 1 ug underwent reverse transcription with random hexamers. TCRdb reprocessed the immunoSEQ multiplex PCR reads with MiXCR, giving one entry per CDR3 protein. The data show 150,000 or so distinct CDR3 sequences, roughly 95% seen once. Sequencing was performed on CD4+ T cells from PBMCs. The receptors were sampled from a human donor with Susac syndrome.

The CDR3 nucleotides read TGTGCCAGTGAGGAGGCAGGCATTCTCTACGAGCAGTACTTC. This gives the protein CASEEAGILYEQYF. The V call is TRBV6-2 or TRBV6-3, the J call TRBJ2-7, with D tentatively TRBD2 (5 bases). V lost 9 bases to trimming and J lost 3 bases, with 18 bases between them. This CDR3 is built from 14 residues. CDR1 and CDR2 from the germline V gene are MNHEY and SVGEGT.

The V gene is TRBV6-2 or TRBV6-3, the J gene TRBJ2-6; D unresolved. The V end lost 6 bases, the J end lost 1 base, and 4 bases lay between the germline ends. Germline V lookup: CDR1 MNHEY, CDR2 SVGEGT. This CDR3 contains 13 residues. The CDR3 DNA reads TGTGCCAGCAGGGTTTCTGGGGCCAACGTCCTGACTTTC. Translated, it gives CASRVSGANVLTF.

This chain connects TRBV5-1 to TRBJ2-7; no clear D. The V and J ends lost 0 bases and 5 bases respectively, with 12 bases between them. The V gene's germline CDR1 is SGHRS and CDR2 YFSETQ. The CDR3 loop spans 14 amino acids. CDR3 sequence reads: CASSLGGPEDEQYF. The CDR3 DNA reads TGCGCCAGCAGCTTGGGAGGCCCCGAAGACGAGCAGTACTTC.

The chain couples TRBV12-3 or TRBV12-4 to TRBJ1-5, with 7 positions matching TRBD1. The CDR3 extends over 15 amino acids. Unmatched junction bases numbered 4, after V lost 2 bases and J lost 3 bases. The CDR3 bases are TGTGCCAGCAGTTTAAGGGACAGACCCAATCAGCCCCAGCATTTT. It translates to CASSLRDRPNQPQHF.

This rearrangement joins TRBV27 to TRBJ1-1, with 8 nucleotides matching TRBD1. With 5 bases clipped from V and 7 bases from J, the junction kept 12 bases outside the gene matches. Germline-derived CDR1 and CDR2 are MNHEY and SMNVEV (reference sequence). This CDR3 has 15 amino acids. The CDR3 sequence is CASSQDRVKKGEAFF. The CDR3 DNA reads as TGTGCCAGCAGTCAGGACAGGGTGAAGAAGGGTGAAGCTTTCTTT.

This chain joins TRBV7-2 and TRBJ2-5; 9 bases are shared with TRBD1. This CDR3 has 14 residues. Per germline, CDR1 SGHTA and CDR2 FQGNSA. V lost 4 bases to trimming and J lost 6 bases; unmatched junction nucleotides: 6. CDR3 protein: CASSSTGQGKTQYF. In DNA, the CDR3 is TGTGCCAGCAGCTCCACAGGACAGGGGAAGACCCAGTACTTC.

The CDR3 spells CASSPRAGTHRGTQYF. Written as DNA, the CDR3 is TGTGCCAGCAGCCCGAGGGCAGGGACCCATCGGGGAACCCAGTACTTC. The J gene is TRBJ2-5, the V gene TRBV7-2; D is tentatively TRBD1 or TRBD2 (5 bases each). The CDR3 has 16 residues. Trimming removed 5 bases at V and 8 bases at J, with 24 bases between. Germline CDR1 reads SGHTA; CDR2 reads FQGNSA.

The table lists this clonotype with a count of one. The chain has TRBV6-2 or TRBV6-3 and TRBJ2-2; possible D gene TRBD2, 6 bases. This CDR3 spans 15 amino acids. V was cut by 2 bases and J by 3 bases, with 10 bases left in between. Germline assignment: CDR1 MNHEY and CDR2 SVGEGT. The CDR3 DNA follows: TGTGCCAGCAGTTACCCGGGGGTTGACACCGGGGAGCTGTTTTTT. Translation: CASSYPGVDTGELFF.

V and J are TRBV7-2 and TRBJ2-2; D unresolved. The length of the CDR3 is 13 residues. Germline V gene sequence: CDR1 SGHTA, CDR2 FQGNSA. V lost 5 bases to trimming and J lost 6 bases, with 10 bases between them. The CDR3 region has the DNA TGTGCCAGCAGCGCCCGGAGACCCGGGGAGCTGTTTTTT. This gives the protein CASSARRPGELFF.

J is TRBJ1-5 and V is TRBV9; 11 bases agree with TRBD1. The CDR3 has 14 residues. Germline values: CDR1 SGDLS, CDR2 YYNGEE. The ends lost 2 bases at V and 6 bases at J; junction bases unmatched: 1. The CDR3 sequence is CASSVGTGGQPQHF. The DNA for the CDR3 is TGTGCCAGCAGCGTCGGGACAGGGGGTCAGCCCCAGCATTTT.

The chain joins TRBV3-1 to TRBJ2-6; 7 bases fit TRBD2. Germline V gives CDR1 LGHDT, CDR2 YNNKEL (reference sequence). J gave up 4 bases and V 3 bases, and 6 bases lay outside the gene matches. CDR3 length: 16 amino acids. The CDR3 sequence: CASSQGGAGGANVLTF. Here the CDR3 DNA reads TGTGCCAGCAGCCAGGGAGGGGCTGGGGGGGCCAACGTCCTGACTTTC.

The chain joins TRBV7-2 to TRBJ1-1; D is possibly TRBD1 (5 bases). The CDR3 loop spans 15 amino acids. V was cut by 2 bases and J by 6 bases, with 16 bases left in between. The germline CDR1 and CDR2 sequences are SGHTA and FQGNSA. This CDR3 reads CASSLWHPGGAEAFF. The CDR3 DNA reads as TGTGCCAGCAGCTTATGGCACCCTGGGGGGGCTGAAGCTTTCTTT.

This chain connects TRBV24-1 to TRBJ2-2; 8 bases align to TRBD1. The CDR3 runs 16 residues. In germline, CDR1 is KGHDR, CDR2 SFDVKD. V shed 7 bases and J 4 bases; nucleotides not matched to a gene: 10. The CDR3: CATSDTGTGFTGELFF. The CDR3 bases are TGTGCCACCAGCGATACCGGGACAGGATTCACCGGGGAGCTGTTTTTT.

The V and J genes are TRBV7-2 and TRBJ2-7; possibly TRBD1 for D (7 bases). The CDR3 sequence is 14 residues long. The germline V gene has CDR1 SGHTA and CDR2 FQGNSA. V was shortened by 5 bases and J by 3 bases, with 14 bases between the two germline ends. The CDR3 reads CASSRGTAGYEQYF. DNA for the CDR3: TGTGCCAGCAGCCGCGGGACAGCCGGCTACGAGCAGTACTTC.

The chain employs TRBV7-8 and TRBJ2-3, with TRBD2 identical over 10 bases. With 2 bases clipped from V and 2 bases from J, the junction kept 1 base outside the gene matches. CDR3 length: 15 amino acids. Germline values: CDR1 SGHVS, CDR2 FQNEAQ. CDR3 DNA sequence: TGTGCCAGCAGCTTACTAGCGGGAGACACAGATACGCAGTATTTT. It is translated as CASSLLAGDTDTQYF.